This T cell receptor (beta chain) was recorded in a study of shared clonotypes between healthy human individuals. In germline, CDR1 is MRHNA, CDR2 SNTAGT. Unmatched junction bases numbered 5, after V lost 5 bases and J lost 5 bases. This CDR3 comprises 15 residues. The healthy adult donors were HIV-negative and reported no recent acute infections or vaccinations. Unsorted samples, those not sorted, used approximately 100 million PBMCs for genomic DNA. The assay used deep level. It was on ten immunoSEQ deep assay plates that unsorted PBMC DNA was sequenced. The table came from immunoSEQ multiplex PCR; TCRdb's copy has only in-frame clones and leaves some out. Of about 470,000 clones listed, 70% to 80% were seen once; the top ten hold around 13%.

Sequencing was done on a sample of PBMCs. The chain has TRBV6-4 and TRBJ2-1; 11 nucleotides align to TRBD2. The sequence came from a woman between 40 and 55 years old in good health. Some clones in this sample may be carry-over from other donors' samples. CDR3 region: CASSLLAGGNNEQFF. The CDR3 nucleotides read TGTGCCAGCAGTCTTCTAGCGGGAGGTAACAATGAGCAGTTCTTC.